This TCR beta chain was sequenced in a study of blood T cell repertoires in COVID-19. As for the study in general: Nucleic acid was either cDNA or gDNA, and it came from T cells, B-cell-depleted T cells, or PBMCs.

The method was immunoSEQ multiplex PCR; TCRdb's version includes in-frame clones alone and lacks a portion of them. The sample records more than 350,000 clones, about 88% being singletons. Recruits, aged roughly 18 to 95 years, lived in under 25 US areas. Cohorts were based on clinical histories the participants reported. The junction had 8 bases not matched to a gene; V was cut back by 3 bases and J by 1 base. Germline assignment: CDR1 LNHDA and CDR2 SQIVND (reference sequence). The CDR3 totals 17 residues. The chain recombines TRBV19 with TRBJ2-5; 10 bases are shared with TRBD1. The sample taken for sequencing was PBMCs or T cells enriched from blood (not recorded which). The source of this sequence is a woman between 18 and 29 years old who had been exposed to COVID-19. The CDR3 region is CASSMISDRGPQETQYF. DNA for the CDR3: TGTGCCAGTAGTATGATTTCCGACAGGGGGCCCCAAGAGACCCAGTACTTC. Supplemented by reference TRBV19 and TRBJ2-5, the full variable domain reads DGGITQSPKYLFRKEGQNVTLSCEQNLNHDAMYWYRQDPGQGLRLIYYSQIVNDFQKGDIAEGYSVSREKKESFPLTVTSAQKNPTAFYLCASSMISDRGPQETQYFGPGTRLLVL.